These T cell receptor beta chains were read from a single sample in a study of blood T cell repertoires in COVID-19. TCRdb keeps only in-frame clones here, not all; method: immunoSEQ multiplex PCR. The sample carries 250,000 to 350,000 clones, about 89% recorded once. Sample: peripheral blood. The receptors come from a man aged 18 to 30 who had recovered from COVID-19. Each CDR3 is given with its conserved first and last residue. The D gene is left open where the match is weak. The size entry is marked missing in some rows and otherwise reads once, few, many or a size class.

cdr3_aa: CASSAISGGVTDTQYF
cdr3_nt: TGTGCCAGCAGCGCCATTAGCGGGGGGGTCACAGATACGCAGTATTTT
v_call: TRBV9
j_call: TRBJ2-3
clone_size: NA
cdr3_length: 16
d_call: TRBD2

cdr3_aa: CASSFDGSSYNEQFF
cdr3_nt: TGCGCCAGCAGCTTTGACGGGAGCTCCTACAATGAGCAGTTCTTC
v_call: TRBV5-1
j_call: TRBJ2-1
clone_size: NA
cdr3_length: 15
d_call: NA

cdr3_aa: CASSHRDRGYNEQFF
cdr3_nt: TGTGCCAGCAGCCACCGCGACAGGGGTTACAATGAGCAGTTCTTC
v_call: TRBV7-9
j_call: TRBJ2-1
clone_size: NA
cdr3_length: 15
d_call: TRBD1

cdr3_aa: CASSFQRGEQFF
cdr3_nt: TGTGCCAGCAGTTTTCAGAGAGGCGAGCAGTTCTTC
v_call: TRBV12-3/TRBV12-4
j_call: TRBJ2-1
clone_size: NA
cdr3_length: 12
d_call: NA

cdr3_aa: CSVERQGVYGYTF
cdr3_nt: TGCAGCGTTGAGCGACAGGGGGTGTATGGCTACACCTTC
v_call: TRBV29-1
j_call: TRBJ1-2
clone_size: NA
cdr3_length: 13
d_call: TRBD1

cdr3_aa: CASSRTGRTEAFF
cdr3_nt: TGTGCCAGCAGCAGGACAGGGCGTACTGAAGCTTTCTTT
v_call: TRBV21-1
j_call: TRBJ1-1
clone_size: NA
cdr3_length: 13
d_call: NA

cdr3_aa: CASSIQGSYSNQPQHF
cdr3_nt: TGTGCCAGTAGTATACAGGGAAGTTATAGCAATCAGCCCCAGCATTTT
v_call: TRBV19
j_call: TRBJ1-5
clone_size: NA
cdr3_length: 16
d_call: NA

cdr3_aa: CASSFLTGNEQFF
cdr3_nt: TGTGCCAGCAGCTTCCTGACGGGCAATGAGCAGTTCTTC
v_call: TRBV7-6
j_call: TRBJ2-1
clone_size: once
cdr3_length: 13
d_call: NA

cdr3_aa: CASSQGTGGYNEQFF
cdr3_nt: TGTGCCAGCAGCCAAGGGACAGGGGGGTACAATGAGCAGTTCTTC
v_call: TRBV2
j_call: TRBJ2-1
clone_size: NA
cdr3_length: 15
d_call: TRBD1

cdr3_aa: CATRKQGLNQPQHF
cdr3_nt: TGTGCCACCAGAAAGCAGGGGCTAAATCAGCCCCAGCATTTT
v_call: TRBV15
j_call: TRBJ1-5
clone_size: NA
cdr3_length: 14
d_call: NA

cdr3_aa: CASSGAGAGNNEQFF
cdr3_nt: TGTGCCAGCAGTGGAGCGGGAGCCGGAAACAATGAGCAGTTCTTC
v_call: TRBV6-1
j_call: TRBJ2-1
clone_size: NA
cdr3_length: 15
d_call: TRBD2

cdr3_aa: CASLGTGTSSPQHF
cdr3_nt: TGTGCCAGCTTAGGGACCGGGACAAGCTCGCCCCAGCATTTT
v_call: TRBV6-5
j_call: TRBJ1-5
clone_size: NA
cdr3_length: 14
d_call: NA

cdr3_aa: CASSQDPGLNTEAFF
cdr3_nt: TGTGCCAGCAGCCAAGATCCGGGACTCAACACTGAAGCTTTCTTT
v_call: TRBV4-2
j_call: TRBJ1-1
clone_size: NA
cdr3_length: 15
d_call: NA

cdr3_aa: CASSLGDRSYNSPLHF
cdr3_nt: TGCGCCAGCAGCTTGGGAGACAGATCCTATAATTCACCCCTCCACTTT
v_call: TRBV5-1
j_call: TRBJ1-6
clone_size: NA
cdr3_length: 16
d_call: NA

cdr3_aa: CASSVNQGPDTQYF
cdr3_nt: TGCGCCAGCAGTGTGAATCAGGGCCCAGATACGCAGTATTTT
v_call: TRBV10-2
j_call: TRBJ2-3
clone_size: NA
cdr3_length: 14
d_call: NA

cdr3_aa: CASSFLRESNNEQFF
cdr3_nt: TGTGCCAGCAGTTTTCTCCGGGAGAGCAACAATGAGCAGTTCTTC
v_call: TRBV27
j_call: TRBJ2-1
clone_size: NA
cdr3_length: 15
d_call: NA